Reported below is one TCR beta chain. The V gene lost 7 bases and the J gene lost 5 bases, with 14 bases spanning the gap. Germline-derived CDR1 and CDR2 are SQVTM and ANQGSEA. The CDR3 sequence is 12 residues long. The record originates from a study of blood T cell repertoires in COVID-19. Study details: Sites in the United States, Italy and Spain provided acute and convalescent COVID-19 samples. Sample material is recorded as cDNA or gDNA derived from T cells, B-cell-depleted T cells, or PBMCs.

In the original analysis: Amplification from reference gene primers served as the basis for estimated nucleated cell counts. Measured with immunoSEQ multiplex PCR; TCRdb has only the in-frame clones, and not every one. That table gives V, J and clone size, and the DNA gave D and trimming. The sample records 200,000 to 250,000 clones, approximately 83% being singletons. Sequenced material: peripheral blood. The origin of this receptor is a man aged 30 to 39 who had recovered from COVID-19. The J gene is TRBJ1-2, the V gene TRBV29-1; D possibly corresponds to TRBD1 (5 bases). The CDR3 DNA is TGCAGCGCCCGGGGACTGAAATATGGCTACACCTTC. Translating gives CSARGLKYGYTF.